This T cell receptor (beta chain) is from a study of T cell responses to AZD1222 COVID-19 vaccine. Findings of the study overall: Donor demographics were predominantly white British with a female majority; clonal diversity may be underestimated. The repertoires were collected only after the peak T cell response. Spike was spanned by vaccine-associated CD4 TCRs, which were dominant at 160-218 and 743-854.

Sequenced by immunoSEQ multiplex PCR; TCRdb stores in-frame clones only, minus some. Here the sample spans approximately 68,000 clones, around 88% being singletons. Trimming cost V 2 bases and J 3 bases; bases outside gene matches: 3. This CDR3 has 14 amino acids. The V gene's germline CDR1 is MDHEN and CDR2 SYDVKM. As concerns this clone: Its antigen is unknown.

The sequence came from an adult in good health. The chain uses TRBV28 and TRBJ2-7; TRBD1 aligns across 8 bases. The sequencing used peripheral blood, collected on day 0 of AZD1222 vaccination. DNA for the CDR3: TGTGCCAGCAGTTTACTCGACAGGGGCTACGAGCAGTACTTC. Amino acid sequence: CASSLLDRGYEQYF.